The entry below gives a single TCR beta chain sequence along with its context. This record comes from a study of shared clonotypes between healthy human individuals. The method was immunoSEQ multiplex PCR; TCRdb's version includes in-frame clones alone and lacks a portion of them. Of about 2.3 million clones in the sample, approximately 90% are singletons; the top ten hold approximately 0.39%. Germline V gene sequence: CDR1 SGHAT, CDR2 FQNNGV. The CDR3 loop spans 15 amino acids. V shed 1 base and J shed 3 bases, with 13 bases lying between them. The donor population consisted of healthy HIV-negative adults with no recent acute infections or vaccinations.

Sequencing input: naive CD4+ T cells from PBMCs. Described subset: CD45RA+ positively selected. The chain uses TRBV11-2 and TRBJ2-7, with D unresolved. The receptor's source is a man between 18 and 29 years old in good health. Some clones in this sample may be carry-over from other donors' samples. The CDR3 DNA is TGTGCCAGCAGCTTAGCCGGTCTACCGGGCTACGAGCAGTACTTC. Protein product: CASSLAGLPGYEQYF.